The present T cell receptor (beta chain) was sequenced within a study of blood T cells in healthy people across ages. General study findings and limits: Estimates drawn from one million T cells were deemed to understate diversity.

This clonotype showed up many times. The antigen remains unidentified. Next came a second PCR, run for about 6 to 12 cycles, which used a sample-barcoded 5' primer along with a J-beta primer mix. Every sample returned 3 million or more CDR3-containing paired-end reads. TCRdb reanalysed the 5' RACE reads using MiXCR and keeps one entry per CDR3 protein. Here the sample spans 600,000 or so distinct CDR3 sequences, under 30% being singletons. This CDR3 is 14 amino acids long. The germline V gene encodes CDR1 SQVTM and CDR2 ANQGSEA. V was pared by 4 bases and J by 3 bases, with 15 bases between. The TCR comes from an elderly woman in good health. V usage is TRBV29-1 and J usage is TRBJ1-2, with D hard to call. The sequenced sample was blood. The CDR3 reads CSVGFAWEDYGYTF. The CDR3 coding sequence is TGCAGCGTTGGATTTGCGTGGGAAGACTATGGCTACACCTTC. Full variable domain (missing parts from reference TRBV29-1 and TRBJ1-2): SAVISQKPSRDICQRGTSLTIQCQVDSQVTMMFWYRQQPGQSLTLIATANQGSEATYESGFVIDKFPISRPNLTFSTLTVSNMSPEDSSIYLCSVGFAWEDYGYTFGSGTRLTVV.